A single sample is the source of the 17 T cell receptor beta chains below, sequenced in a study of cytomegalovirus exposure and HLA in healthy donors. Both 60 Vbeta primers and 13 Jbeta primers went into the PCR. The protocol was immunoSEQ multiplex PCR, while the TCRdb copy is restricted to in-frame clones and leaves out a portion. The table lists 75,000 to 95,000 clones, just under 90% of them singletons, with less than 2.5% in the top ten. The sequenced material came from PBMCs. Receptor source: a man between 18 and 35 years old in good health and CMV-seronegative.

The chain employs TRBV6-4 and TRBJ2-3, with D possibly TRBD1 on 6 matching bases. CDR3 length: 15 residues. Germline V gene sequence: CDR1 MRHNA, CDR2 SNTAGT. Trimming shortened V by 5 bases and J by 1 base, and 13 bases separated the two germline ends. The CDR3 DNA reads as TGTGCCAGCAGTAACAGCGCAGGGGGCACAGATACGCAGTATTTT. It codes for CASSNSAGGTDTQYF.

This clone was recorded only once. The CDR3 region has the DNA TGTGCCAGTAGTATTATGAACAGACCCTCTGGGGCCAACGTCCTGACTTTC. As protein: CASSIMNRPSGANVLTF. The chain couples TRBV19 to TRBJ2-6; the D is unclear. V was shortened by 3 bases and J by 0 bases, with 12 bases between the two germline ends. CDR1 and CDR2 from the germline V gene are LNHDA and SQIVND (reference sequence). The CDR3 runs 17 residues.

The chain combines TRBV2 with TRBJ2-5, with 9 bases lining up with TRBD2. Unmatched junction bases numbered 7, after V lost 10 bases and J lost 4 bases. The CDR3 has 13 amino acids. CDR1 SNHLY and CDR2 FYNNEI come from the germline V gene. CDR3 loop: CATAGGARETQYF. CDR3 nucleotide sequence: TGTGCCACCGCGGGAGGGGCCAGAGAGACCCAGTACTTC. Full variable domain (outside the CDR3, taken from reference TRBV2 and TRBJ2-5): EPEVTQTPSHQVTQMGQEVILRCVPISNHLYFYWYRQILGQKVEFLVSFYNNEISEKSEIFDDQFSVERPDGSNFTLKIRSTKLEDSAMYFCATAGGARETQYFGPGTRLLVL.

This chain joins TRBV21-1 and TRBJ2-7; TRBD1, the table's D call, lacks a check against the DNA. TRBV21-1 is flagged as a pseudogene. The CDR3 is 16 amino acids. In DNA, the CDR3 is TGTGCCAGCAGCAAAGAGGCGGGACAGGGTATCTACGAGCAGTACTTC. This gives the protein CASSKEAGQGIYEQYF.

The J gene is TRBJ2-2, the V gene TRBV28; maybe TRBD2 (5 bases). CDR1 and CDR2 (germline): MDHEN, SYDVKM. The CDR3 runs to 16 residues. V lost 4 bases and J lost 4, with 16 bases in between. The CDR3 DNA follows: TGTGCCAGCAGTTCCCTTTCCGACTATCGCACCGGGGAGCTGTTTTTT. Translating it yields CASSSLSDYRTGELFF.

The rearrangement uses TRBV19 and TRBJ1-5, with D perhaps TRBD1 (5 bases). The V gene's germline CDR1 is LNHDA and CDR2 SQIVND (reference sequence). The CDR3 consists of 14 residues. Trimming took off 5 bases at V and 3 bases at J, with 11 bases between the two ends. The CDR3 protein is CASSSRQHNQPQHF. CDR3 coding DNA: TGTGCCAGTAGTTCAAGACAGCACAATCAGCCCCAGCATTTT.

The gene calls are TRBV7-9 and TRBJ2-5; 8 bases map to TRBD1. The germline V gene encodes CDR1 SEHNR and CDR2 FQNEAQ (reference sequence). The CDR3 covers 15 residues. The ends lost 1 base at V and 5 bases at J; junction bases unmatched: 6. CDR3 nucleotides: TGTGCCAGCAGCTTAGGCAGGGGGCCGGGGGAGACCCAGTACTTC. Encoded protein: CASSLGRGPGETQYF.

This sequence joins TRBV20-1 and TRBJ2-1; TRBD1 is a possible D gene (6 bases). CDR3 size: 11 residues. Germline-derived CDR1 and CDR2 are DFQATT and SNEGSKA (reference sequence). V was cut by 4 bases and J by 10 bases, with 11 bases left in between. For the CDR3, the DNA is TGCAGTGCTAATTACAGGGCCGAGCAGTTCTTC. Its translation: CSANYRAEQFF.

The V call is TRBV5-5, the J call TRBJ1-6, with D perhaps TRBD1 (6 bases). The V end was cut by 1 base, the J end by 12 bases, with 17 bases between. From germline, CDR1 is SGHKS and CDR2 YYEKEE (reference sequence). The CDR3 has 15 residues. CDR3 protein: CASSLNPAGVEPLHF. The CDR3 DNA sequence: TGTGCCAGCAGCTTGAACCCGGCAGGGGTAGAACCCCTCCACTTT. The full variable domain, completed using reference TRBV5-5 and TRBJ1-6, is DAGVTQSPTHLIKTRGQQVTLRCSPISGHKSVSWYQQVLGQGPQFIFQYYEKEERGRGNFPDRFSARQFPNYSSELNVNALLLGDSALYLCASSLNPAGVEPLHFGNGTRLTVT.

V gene TRBV19 combines with J gene TRBJ2-1, with 11 bases that match TRBD1. The CDR3 runs to 19 residues. After removal of 7 bases from V and 0 bases from J, the junction contained 14 bases not matched to a gene. CDR1 and CDR2 from the germline V gene are LNHDA and SQIVND (reference sequence). The CDR3 region is CASMKIGAGTGGSYNEQFF. The CDR3 nucleotides read TGTGCCAGTATGAAGATCGGGGCCGGGACAGGGGGCTCCTACAATGAGCAGTTCTTC.

This clone showed up just a few times. The V and J genes are TRBV5-6 and TRBJ1-1, with D possibly matching TRBD1 (6 bases). Germline CDR1 and CDR2: SGHDT and YYEEEE. The V and J ends lost 5 bases and 1 base respectively, with 18 bases between them. The CDR3 consists of 16 residues. The CDR3 sequence: CASRVQGTVKNTEAFF. As DNA, the CDR3 is TGTGCCAGCAGGGTACAGGGTACGGTGAAGAACACTGAAGCTTTCTTT.

V gene TRBV4-1 combines with J gene TRBJ2-1, with 7 bases matching TRBD2. Per germline, CDR1 MGHRA and CDR2 YSYEKL. V lost 1 base, J lost 6 bases, and 9 bases stayed unmatched. The CDR3 spans 16 residues. The CDR3 loop is CASSQVGGRRPNEQFF. The CDR3 coding sequence is TGCGCCAGCAGCCAAGTCGGGGGGAGACGGCCCAATGAGCAGTTCTTC.

This chain joins TRBV7-2 and TRBJ2-5; 7 bases are shared with TRBD2. CDR1 SGHTA and CDR2 FQGNSA come from the germline V gene. CDR3 length: 13 amino acids. J was trimmed by 4 bases and V by 5 bases; bases with no gene match: 4. DNA for the CDR3: TGTGCCAGCAGCCTAGGCGGGAGAGAGACCCAGTACTTC. Translated: CASSLGGRETQYF.

The gene calls are TRBV6-1 and TRBJ1-2; D is uncertain. This CDR3 is 14 amino acids long. Germline V gene data show CDR1 as MNHNS and CDR2 as SASEGT. Trimming removed 3 bases from V and 6 bases from J, with 14 bases in between. The chain's CDR3 is CASSDLGPYNGYTF. The CDR3, as DNA: TGTGCCAGCAGTGATTTGGGCCCCTACAATGGCTACACCTTC.

V usage is TRBV5-1 and J usage is TRBJ2-7; no reliable D call. CDR1 SGHRS and CDR2 YFSETQ come from the germline V gene. The CDR3 is 14 amino acids. Trimming pared 0 bases from V and 2 bases from J, leaving 9 bases between. CDR3 DNA: TGCGCCAGCAGCTTGGCTACAGTAGCCTACGAGCAGTACTTC. The encoded protein is CASSLATVAYEQYF.

This chain connects TRBV5-4 to TRBJ2-1; D possibly corresponds to TRBD2 (6 bases). The CDR3 extends over 13 amino acids. The germline gives CDR1 SGHNT, CDR2 YYREEE (reference sequence). Trimming removed 4 bases from V and 6 bases from J, with 11 bases in between. Here the CDR3 reads CASSVGTLNEQFF. DNA of the CDR3: TGTGCCAGCAGCGTCGGGACTCTCAATGAGCAGTTCTTC.

This chain links TRBV5-8 with TRBJ2-3, with D perhaps matching TRBD1 (5 bases). From germline, CDR1 is SGHTS and CDR2 YDEGEE. V shed 4 bases and J shed 1 base, with 7 bases lying between them. The CDR3 covers 13 residues. Written as DNA, the CDR3 is TGTGCCAGCAGCGACAGCGGCACAGATACGCAGTATTTT. This codes for CASSDSGTDTQYF.